A selection of T cell receptor beta chains follows, all from one sample in a study of blood T cell repertoires in COVID-19. Measured with immunoSEQ multiplex PCR; TCRdb has only the in-frame clones, and not every one. The data hold some 80,000 clones, with roughly 84% observed a single time. Sequenced sample: peripheral blood. These receptors originate from a man in his fifties or sixties with COVID-19, enrolled during active disease. Both conserved end residues are part of each CDR3. Each record gives: D gene, J gene, V gene, clone size, CDR3 DNA, CDR3 protein. A D gene is named only where the DNA matches it firmly. Rows may omit the clone size; those that give it use once, few, many or a size class.

>.|TRBJ1-4|TRBV19|.
TGTGCCAGTAGTACGCGCCACGGTAGTAATGAAAAACTGTTTTTT
CASSTRHGSNEKLFF
>.|TRBJ1-2|TRBV3-1/TRBV3-2|many
TGTGCCAGCAGCCAAGACATTAGGATGGGACATAGGAACTATGGCTACACCTTC
CASSQDIRMGHRNYGYTF
>TRBD1|TRBJ2-1|TRBV18|.
TGTGCCAGCTCACCAGTTCAGGGGGACCTCGGTGAGCAGTTCTTC
CASSPVQGDLGEQFF
>.|TRBJ1-5|TRBV7-3|few
TGTGCCAGCAGCTTAAGGACGAGGGACTATAGCAATCAGCCCCAGCATTTT
CASSLRTRDYSNQPQHF
>.|TRBJ2-1|TRBV24-1|.
TGTGCCACCAGTGATCTAAGCCGCGCCGACAGGATCCCCCCCCAGGAGCAGTTCTTC
CATSDLSRADRIPPQEQFF
>TRBD1|TRBJ1-6|TRBV11-2|.
TGTGCCAGCAGCTCCTTGAGGGGGCTCAATTCACCCCTCCACTTT
CASSSLRGLNSPLHF
>.|TRBJ2-7|TRBV6-5|.
TGTGCCAGCAGTTACTCCAGGGTCGACTACGAGCAGTACTTC
CASSYSRVDYEQYF
>.|TRBJ1-2|TRBV28|.
TGTGCCAGCACATCCGGGGGTAACTATGGCTACACCTTC
CASTSGGNYGYTF
>TRBD2|TRBJ2-3|TRBV2|.
TGTGCCAGCAGTCGATTCGCGGGAGGGTCAGATACGCAGTATTTT
CASSRFAGGSDTQYF
>TRBD2|TRBJ2-1|TRBV7-3|.
TGTGCCAGCAGCTCCGGACTAGCGGGAGGGTTGGGCAATGAGCAGTTCTTC
CASSSGLAGGLGNEQFF
>TRBD2|TRBJ2-3|TRBV11-3|.
TGTGCCAGCAGCTTAGGAGTTAGCGGGGGAGCAACAGATACGCAGTATTTT
CASSLGVSGGATDTQYF
>.|TRBJ1-2|TRBV11-3|.
TGTGCCAGCAGCTTAGAACACCAAGACTATAACTATGGCTACACCTTC
CASSLEHQDYNYGYTF
>.|TRBJ1-5|TRBV11-1|.
TGTGCCAGCAGCTTAGGGGGGCCCGATCAGCCCCAGCATTTT
CASSLGGPDQPQHF
>.|TRBJ1-6|TRBV4-1|.
TGCGCCAGCAGCCACCCTCTTCAGGGGAATTATAATTCACCCCTCCACTTT
CASSHPLQGNYNSPLHF
>.|TRBJ1-2|TRBV28|.
TGTGCCAGCAGTGGGGGACTTGGGAATGGCTACACCTTC
CASSGGLGNGYTF
>TRBD2|TRBJ2-7|TRBV6-1|.
TGTGCCAGCAGTGAAGACTTGGGTCTAGCGGGATACGAGCAGTACTTC
CASSEDLGLAGYEQYF
>TRBD2|TRBJ2-5|TRBV30|.
TGTGCCTGGAGTGTATTCGGTAGCGGGGGGGCCAGAGAGACCCAGTACTTC
CAWSVFGSGGARETQYF
>TRBD1|TRBJ1-2|TRBV10-3|few
TGTGCCATCAGTGAGTCGTGGGGACAGGGGGCGCAGGGCTACACCTTC
CAISESWGQGAQGYTF
>TRBD2|TRBJ2-1|TRBV9|.
TGTGCCAGCAGCGGTAGCGGGCTCACAACGTACAATGAGCAGTTCTTC
CASSGSGLTTYNEQFF
>TRBD2|TRBJ2-1|TRBV9|few
TGTGCCAGCAGCCCAGGAGGGGGACTAGCGGGAGTCATGTTTATCTACAATGAGCAGTTCTTC
CASSPGGGLAGVMFIYNEQFF
>TRBD1|TRBJ1-2|TRBV28|.
TGTGCCAGCAGTTCCTCGTCCGGGACAGGGGCATATGGCTACACCTTC
CASSSSSGTGAYGYTF
>TRBD2|TRBJ2-2|TRBV3-1/TRBV3-2|.
TGTGCCAGCAGCCTCCCGGGACTACTCACCGGGGAGCTGTTTTTT
CASSLPGLLTGELFF
>.|TRBJ1-1|TRBV2|.
TGTGCCAGCAGTAGCCTGGAGAGCACTGAAGCTTTCTTT
CASSSLESTEAFF
>TRBD1|TRBJ2-5|TRBV9|.
TGTGCCAGCAGCGTCGGGACAGCCACCCTAGGAGAGACCCAGTACTTC
CASSVGTATLGETQYF
>.|TRBJ1-5|TRBV19|once
TGTGCCAGTATTGGGGTGGGTTGGGGGGATCAGCCCCAGCATTTT
CASIGVGWGDQPQHF
>.|TRBJ2-1|TRBV11-2|.
TGTGCCAGCAGCTTTAACCAGGTAAATGAGCAGTTCTTC
CASSFNQVNEQFF
>TRBD1|TRBJ1-5|TRBV6-5|.
TGTGCCAGCAGATCGACAGGGTATGATAGCCAGCCCCAGCATTTT
CASRSTGYDSQPQHF
>TRBD1|TRBJ2-6|TRBV24-1|.
TGTGCCACCAGTGACCCTGGGACAGGGGTCTCCTCTGGGGCCAACGTCCTGACTTTC
CATSDPGTGVSSGANVLTF
>TRBD1|TRBJ2-1|TRBV30|.
TGTGCCTGGGGGACAGGGAGCGGGTACAATGAGCAGTTCTTC
CAWGTGSGYNEQFF
>TRBD1|TRBJ2-7|TRBV3-1/TRBV3-2|.
TGTGCCAGCGGTTTCGGGACAGGGTCCTACGAGCAGTACTTC
CASGFGTGSYEQYF
>.|TRBJ2-5|TRBV27|.
TGTGCCAGCAGATCCCCGACGGGAGAGACCCAGTACTTC
CASRSPTGETQYF
>.|TRBJ2-1|TRBV5-1|.
TGCGCCATTACCTGGGGGACAACGGGAAATGAGCAGTTCTTC
CAITWGTTGNEQFF
>.|TRBJ2-1|TRBV2|.
TGTGCCAGCACTGACCCTACAGGAGACAATGAGCAGTTCTTC
CASTDPTGDNEQFF
>TRBD1|TRBJ2-5|TRBV6-1|.
TGTGCCAGCAGTGAACCAACAGGGGGTACGGAGACCCAGTACTTC
CASSEPTGGTETQYF
>.|TRBJ2-5|TRBV5-5|.
TGTGCCAGCCGGGGGATGGGGGAGACCCAGTACTTC
CASRGMGETQYF
>TRBD1|TRBJ1-2|TRBV6-5|few
TGTGCCACCCACACAGGGGGAAGTGGCTACACCTTC
CATHTGGSGYTF
>TRBD1|TRBJ1-2|TRBV18|once
TGTGCCAGCTCATCCGGACAGGCGTATGGCTACACCTTC
CASSSGQAYGYTF
>TRBD1|TRBJ2-7|TRBV10-1|.
TGCGCCAGCAGGGATGGACAGGGGGGCGAGCAGTACTTC
CASRDGQGGEQYF
>.|TRBJ2-5|TRBV7-9|.
TGTGCCAGCAGCCCGGACTGGGCCTCCGAAGAGACCCAGTACTTC
CASSPDWASEETQYF
>TRBD1|TRBJ2-7|TRBV6-5|.
TGTGCCAGCAGTTACTCGACAGGGGCATACGAGCAGTACTTC
CASSYSTGAYEQYF
>TRBD1|TRBJ1-1|TRBV14|.
TGTGCCAGCAGCCACCGCACGGGACAGGGCCGAGGTATGGCTGAAGCTTTCTTT
CASSHRTGQGRGMAEAFF
>TRBD2|TRBJ2-3|TRBV6-5|.
TGTGCCAGCAGACCGGGCGGGGGTAAAGATACGCAGTATTTT
CASRPGGGKDTQYF
>.|TRBJ1-6|TRBV2|.
TGTGCCAGCAGCGGCAGTGGGGAGGGTGGCAATTCACCCCTCCACTTT
CASSGSGEGGNSPLHF
>TRBD2|TRBJ2-3|TRBV4-2|.
TGTGCCAGCAGCCAAGAGTTGCAGCGGGGAGTCACAGATACGCAGTATTTT
CASSQELQRGVTDTQYF
>.|TRBJ2-2|TRBV7-2|.
TGTGCCAGCAGCTTAGCCCCGGCCGTAGCTGGCGGGGAGCTGTTTTTT
CASSLAPAVAGGELFF